This T cell receptor (beta chain) was sequenced during a study of T cell changes during pregnancy in multiple sclerosis. V lost 6 bases and J lost 7; bases outside the gene matches: 6. Germline V gene sequence: CDR1 LNHDA, CDR2 SQIVND (reference sequence). There are 13 residues in the CDR3. Sequencing used immunoSEQ multiplex PCR; TCRdb keeps in-frame clones, though not all of them. The table shows approximately 89,000 clones, with 85% to 95% occurring only once. The gene calls are TRBV19 and TRBJ1-2, with 9 nucleotides matching TRBD1. This TCR derives from a female donor with multiple sclerosis, enrolled in a pregnancy study. The sample was peripheral blood, taken in the third trimester of pregnancy. DNA for the CDR3: TGTGCCAGTAGGCTCGGGACAGGGCTTGGCTACACCTTC. The encoded protein is CASRLGTGLGYTF.